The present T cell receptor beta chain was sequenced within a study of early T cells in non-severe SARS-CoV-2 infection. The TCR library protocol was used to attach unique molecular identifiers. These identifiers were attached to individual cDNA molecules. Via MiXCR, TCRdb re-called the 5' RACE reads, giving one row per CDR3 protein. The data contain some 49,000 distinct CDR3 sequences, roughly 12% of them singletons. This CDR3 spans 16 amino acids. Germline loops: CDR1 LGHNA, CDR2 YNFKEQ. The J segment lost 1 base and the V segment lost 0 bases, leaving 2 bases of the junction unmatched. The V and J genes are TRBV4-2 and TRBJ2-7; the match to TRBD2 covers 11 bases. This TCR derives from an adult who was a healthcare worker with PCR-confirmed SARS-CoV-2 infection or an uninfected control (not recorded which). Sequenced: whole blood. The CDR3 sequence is CASSQEGTSGSYEQYF. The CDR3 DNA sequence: TGTGCCAGCAGCCAAGAAGGGACTAGCGGTTCCTACGAGCAGTACTTC.